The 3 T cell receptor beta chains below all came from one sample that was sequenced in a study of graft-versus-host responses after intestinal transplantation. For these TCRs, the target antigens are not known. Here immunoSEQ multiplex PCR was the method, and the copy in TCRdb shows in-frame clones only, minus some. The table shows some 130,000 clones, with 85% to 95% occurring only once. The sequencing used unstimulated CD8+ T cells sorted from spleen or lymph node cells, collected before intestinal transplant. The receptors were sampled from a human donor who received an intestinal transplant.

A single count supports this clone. The CDR3 DNA follows: TGCGCCAGCAGCCAAGTATTAAGGGATTATGGCTACACCTTC. Residues: CASSQVLRDYGYTF. The chain joins TRBV4-1 to TRBJ1-2; D remains ambiguous. The CDR3 length is 14 residues. Germline-derived CDR1 and CDR2 are MGHRA and YSYEKL. V gave up 1 base and J gave up 5 bases, with 11 bases separating them.

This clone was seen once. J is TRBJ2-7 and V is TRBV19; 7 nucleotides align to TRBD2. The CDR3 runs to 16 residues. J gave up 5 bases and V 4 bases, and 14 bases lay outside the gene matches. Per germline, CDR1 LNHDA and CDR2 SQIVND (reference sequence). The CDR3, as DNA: TGTGCCAGTAGTACGACCCGGGGAGGGTCCACCCACGAGCAGTACTTC. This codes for CASSTTRGGSTHEQYF.

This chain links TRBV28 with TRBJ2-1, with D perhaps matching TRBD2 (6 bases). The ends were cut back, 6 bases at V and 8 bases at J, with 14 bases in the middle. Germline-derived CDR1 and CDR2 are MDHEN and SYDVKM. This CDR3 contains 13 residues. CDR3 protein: CASSSLGGDEQFF. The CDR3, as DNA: TGTGCCAGCAGCTCGCTGGGCGGGGATGAGCAGTTCTTC.